This T cell receptor (beta chain) was identified in a study of shared clonotypes between healthy human individuals (dated by TCRdb to about 2020). At the level of the whole study: The cohort comprised a couple of women and a few men aged 18 to 49 years. Per donor, leukapheresis produced somewhere between about 0.9 and 9.5 billion PBMCs. To estimate repertoire size and how much clonotypes are shared between individuals, the study performed deep sequencing of blood TCR repertoires from a few healthy adults. For each donor, three plates each were used for CD4 naive and CD4 memory, two plates were used for CD8 naive, and one plate was used for CD8 memory. Different laboratories and diverse techniques were used to prepare libraries and sequence TCR repertoires, to increase sequencing depth and limit assay-specific biases. Broad study findings and their caveats: Sampling was restricted to blood, and TCR repertoires in tissues likely differ from the TCR repertoires found in blood. Larger estimated clonotype richness was generally found for naive subsets than for memory subsets. Incomplete sequencing was indicated by rarefaction of sorted-subset datasets, despite the large sequencing depth. Compared with non-shared clonotypes, clonotypes shared by all four sorted-subset donors had higher generation probabilities. When a handful of donors were compared, the shared fraction of clonotypes was roughly 4.8% for naive CD4, over 3% for naive CD8, more than 2% for memory CD4, and 0.4% for memory CD8. Based on pairwise subsampling, the degree of clonotype sharing among donors was expected to be affected by sequencing depth. Because the study included a small number of donors, the genetic and exposure-history diversity represented was limited.

This clone has just one count. Its binding antigen is unknown. Base qualities are not at hand, and no much larger clone is one base apart. The sample contains more than one DNA sequence encoding this CDR3. The donors were healthy, HIV-negative adults who had no recently reported acute infections or vaccinations. Every donor was a Caucasian adult living in Nashville, Tennessee, USA. CD4+ T cells were enriched through magnetic negative selection, after which naive cells were positively selected on CD45RA and the remaining negative fraction served as the memory subset. Blood was obtained by leukapheresis, after which PBMCs were separated by Ficoll-Histopaque density gradient centrifugation and cryopreserved in liquid nitrogen vapor phase. Analytical flow cytometry was used to check the purity and quantity of each magnetically sorted T cell population. From each sorted fraction, genomic DNA was isolated and quantified by UV absorbance on a Nanodrop 2000c.

From the germline V gene, CDR1 is SGHRS and CDR2 is YFSETQ. V has 4 bases trimmed and J has 7 bases trimmed; junction bases matching no gene number 7. Counted from cysteine to phenylalanine, this CDR3 has 14 amino acids. The kept DNA is CDR3 alone, 42 bases in frame from the first base. Using the deep immunoSEQ assay, multiplex PCR amplified TCR CDR3 regions from genomic DNA. Genomic DNA extracted from each cell subset was distributed evenly over all wells of several immunoSEQ 96-well plates, and each plate served as one replicate. For sorted subsets, 200 to 250 ng of genomic DNA, equivalent to 30,000 or so T cell genomes, went into each replicate PCR. Purified libraries were quantified with a Qubit 3.0 fluorometer, sized on a Bioanalyzer 2100, and re-quantified with the KAPA Library Quantification kit. Every immunoSEQ 96-well plate was sequenced on a dedicated single-read 150-cycle Illumina NextSeq 550 flow cell. The original pipeline was this. Because the immunoSEQ output held only junctional sequences and lacked quality scores, the filtering could not match the filtering applied to full-length reads. Sequences were annotated with PyIR, a Python wrapper for IgBLAST v1.9, using IMGT germline references to assign V/J genes and CDR3. Any read was removed if the V/J assignment was weak (E-value above 1e-6), the CDR3 was missing, or the read contained stop codons, out-of-frame junctions, or ambiguous translated residues. V3J clonotypes were defined by identical inferred V gene, J gene, and CDR3 amino acid sequence. Percentage overlap between repertoires was computed as shared unique clonotypes divided by the size of the smaller repertoire. Richness of each repertoire was evaluated using RTK rarefaction, the Chao1 estimator, and Recon v2.1 estimates of unobserved clonotypes. For all TCRbeta clonotypes obtained by the gDNA method from a few donors, generation probabilities were computed with OLGA. TCRdb stores this immuneACCESS table with in-frame sequences only. Part of the clones is absent; in the studies checked, under half of the shortfall reflects unresolved V genes, and no reason is known for the rest. V and J calls and clone size are copied from that table; D and trimming were computed from the DNA. This sample has some 2.4 million clones in its table, and approximately 94% of those were observed once. The ten largest make up approximately 0.35% of the sample.

The rearranged chain carries TRBV5-1 and TRBJ1-5, with 8 junctional bases fitting TRBD1. What was sequenced was naive CD4+ T cells from PBMCs. The cell subset or site label, read with the paper, signifies: CD45RA+ positively selected. This TCR was sampled from a young man in good health. Some clones in this sample may be carry-over from other donors' samples. The nucleotide sequence reads as follows: TGCGCCAGCAGCCCAGGACAGGGAGGGCAGCCCCAGCATTTT. This translates into CASSPGQGGQPQHF.